Listed below are T cell receptor beta chains from one sample, sequenced in a study of cytomegalovirus exposure and HLA in healthy donors. Here immunoSEQ multiplex PCR was the method, and the copy in TCRdb shows in-frame clones only, minus some. Of about 100,000 clones listed, more than 65% are singletons. The sequencing input was PBMCs. These TCRs come from a young woman in good health and CMV-seropositive. CDR3s include the opening cysteine and the closing phenylalanine or tryptophan. The D gene is left open where the match is weak. Size is stated for part of the rows, as once, few or many counts, or as a class when the clone is expanded.

v_call: TRBV9
cdr3_length: 15
d_call: NA
clone_size: NA
j_call: TRBJ2-5
cdr3_nt: TGTGCCAGCAGCGTAGGAGCAGGTCCGGGGGAGACCCAGTACTTC
cdr3_aa: CASSVGAGPGETQYF

v_call: TRBV11-2
cdr3_length: 13
d_call: NA
clone_size: NA
j_call: TRBJ2-7
cdr3_nt: TGTGCCAGCAGCTTAGTGGGTGAGGGGGTGCAGTACTTC
cdr3_aa: CASSLVGEGVQYF

v_call: TRBV9
cdr3_length: 17
d_call: TRBD2
clone_size: NA
j_call: TRBJ2-1
cdr3_nt: TGTGCCAGCAGCCCGGGACTAGCGGGGGTGGTAGGCAATGAGCAGTTCTTC
cdr3_aa: CASSPGLAGVVGNEQFF

v_call: TRBV5-6
cdr3_length: 14
d_call: TRBD1
clone_size: NA
j_call: TRBJ2-7
cdr3_nt: TGTGCCAGCAGCTACGGGACAGGGGGCTACGAGCAGTACTTC
cdr3_aa: CASSYGTGGYEQYF

v_call: TRBV9
cdr3_length: 14
d_call: TRBD2
clone_size: NA
j_call: TRBJ2-5
cdr3_nt: TGTGCCAGCAGCAATCGGGGGGGGCGTGAGACCCAGTACTTC
cdr3_aa: CASSNRGGRETQYF

v_call: TRBV6-6
cdr3_length: 15
d_call: NA
clone_size: few
j_call: TRBJ2-6
cdr3_nt: TGTGCCAGCAGTTTCAGGGTGCCTGGGGCCAACGTCCTGACTTTC
cdr3_aa: CASSFRVPGANVLTF

v_call: TRBV19
cdr3_length: 14
d_call: NA
clone_size: NA
j_call: TRBJ1-2
cdr3_nt: TGTGCCATCGGCGGGGGATCGCCCAACTATGGCTACACCTTC
cdr3_aa: CAIGGGSPNYGYTF

v_call: TRBV5-5
cdr3_length: 14
d_call: TRBD1
clone_size: NA
j_call: TRBJ1-1
cdr3_nt: TGTGCCAGCAGCTTCTCAGGGGGGTACACTGAAGCTTTCTTT
cdr3_aa: CASSFSGGYTEAFF

v_call: TRBV7-9
cdr3_length: 15
d_call: NA
clone_size: few
j_call: TRBJ2-5
cdr3_nt: TGTGCCAGCAGCTTAGGGAGCGGGTTCCAAGAGACCCAGTACTTC
cdr3_aa: CASSLGSGFQETQYF

v_call: TRBV6-5
cdr3_length: 16
d_call: TRBD1
clone_size: few
j_call: TRBJ1-2
cdr3_nt: TGTGCCAGCAGTTTTAAATCGACAGGGCCTAACTATGGCTACACCTTC
cdr3_aa: CASSFKSTGPNYGYTF

v_call: TRBV6-1
cdr3_length: 11
d_call: NA
clone_size: few
j_call: TRBJ2-1
cdr3_nt: TGTGCCAGCCGAAACACCAATGAGCAGTTCTTC
cdr3_aa: CASRNTNEQFF

v_call: TRBV9
cdr3_length: 15
d_call: TRBD1
clone_size: once
j_call: TRBJ1-3
cdr3_nt: TGTGCCAGCAGCGTAGGGGCAGGGGGTGGAAACACCATATATTTT
cdr3_aa: CASSVGAGGGNTIYF

v_call: TRBV18
cdr3_length: 13
d_call: NA
clone_size: few
j_call: TRBJ2-7
cdr3_nt: TGTGCCAGCTCACCACCCTCGGGGAACGAGCAGTACTTC
cdr3_aa: CASSPPSGNEQYF

v_call: TRBV23-1
cdr3_length: 16
d_call: NA
clone_size: NA
j_call: TRBJ2-2
cdr3_nt: TGCGCCAGCAGTCAATCGAGCAGGGTGAACACCGGGGAGCTGTTTTTT
cdr3_aa: CASSQSSRVNTGELFF

v_call: TRBV7-9
cdr3_length: 17
d_call: TRBD2
clone_size: NA
j_call: TRBJ2-1
cdr3_nt: TGTTCCAGCAGCGGACTAGCGGGGGGGCCTCCCTACAATGAGCAGTTCTTC
cdr3_aa: CSSSGLAGGPPYNEQFF

v_call: TRBV7-8
cdr3_length: 19
d_call: TRBD1
clone_size: few
j_call: TRBJ1-2
cdr3_nt: TGTGCCAGCAGCTTAGCGCTCAGGGTTCCGGACAGGGGGAATGATGGCTACACCTTC
cdr3_aa: CASSLALRVPDRGNDGYTF

v_call: TRBV6-5
cdr3_length: 13
d_call: TRBD2
clone_size: NA
j_call: TRBJ2-2
cdr3_nt: TGTGCCACTCGGACTAGAGTCGCCGGGGAGCTGTTTTTT
cdr3_aa: CATRTRVAGELFF

v_call: TRBV30
cdr3_length: 16
d_call: TRBD1
clone_size: NA
j_call: TRBJ1-1
cdr3_nt: TGTGCCTGGAGTGTACACTGGACAGGCCCTAACACTGAAGCTTTCTTT
cdr3_aa: CAWSVHWTGPNTEAFF

v_call: TRBV10-3
cdr3_length: 11
d_call: NA
clone_size: NA
j_call: TRBJ1-1
cdr3_nt: TGTGCCTCCCGGGGAGCCACTGAAGCTTTCTTT
cdr3_aa: CASRGATEAFF

v_call: TRBV4-2
cdr3_length: 18
d_call: TRBD2
clone_size: once
j_call: TRBJ2-3
cdr3_nt: TGTGCCAGCAGCCAAGGGACTAGCGGGAGGAAGGGCACAGATACGCAGTATTTT
cdr3_aa: CASSQGTSGRKGTDTQYF

v_call: TRBV7-2
cdr3_length: 13
d_call: NA
clone_size: NA
j_call: TRBJ1-2
cdr3_nt: TGTGCCAGCAGCTTTGGAGGGAACTATGGCTACACCTTC
cdr3_aa: CASSFGGNYGYTF

v_call: TRBV5-4
cdr3_length: 14
d_call: NA
clone_size: once
j_call: TRBJ2-7
cdr3_nt: TGTGCCAGCAGCCTCCCGTCCCCCGGGGACGAGCAGTACTTC
cdr3_aa: CASSLPSPGDEQYF

v_call: TRBV5-6
cdr3_length: 16
d_call: NA
clone_size: few
j_call: TRBJ2-5
cdr3_nt: TGTGCCAGCAGCTTCGCACCTAGCGCCCCCCAAGAGACCCAGTACTTC
cdr3_aa: CASSFAPSAPQETQYF

v_call: TRBV5-4
cdr3_length: 13
d_call: TRBD1
clone_size: few
j_call: TRBJ1-1
cdr3_nt: TGTGCCAGCAGGCCACGACAGGGGGCTGAAGCTTTCTTT
cdr3_aa: CASRPRQGAEAFF

v_call: TRBV6-6
cdr3_length: 14
d_call: TRBD1
clone_size: once
j_call: TRBJ1-1
cdr3_nt: TGTGCCAGCAGGGGGGACAGGGAAGTCACTGAAGCTTTCTTT
cdr3_aa: CASRGDREVTEAFF

v_call: TRBV29-1
cdr3_length: 12
d_call: NA
clone_size: NA
j_call: TRBJ1-2
cdr3_nt: TGCAGCGTGGACAACATTAACTATGGCTACACCTTC
cdr3_aa: CSVDNINYGYTF

v_call: TRBV7-2
cdr3_length: 15
d_call: NA
clone_size: NA
j_call: TRBJ2-5
cdr3_nt: TGTGCCAGCAGCTTAGTAATGTCGGGGGTGGAGACCCAGTACTTC
cdr3_aa: CASSLVMSGVETQYF

v_call: TRBV7-3
cdr3_length: 15
d_call: NA
clone_size: NA
j_call: TRBJ2-1
cdr3_nt: TGTGCCAGCAGCGCTTCCGGGACTTCCTACAATGAGCAGTTCTTC
cdr3_aa: CASSASGTSYNEQFF

v_call: TRBV10-1
cdr3_length: 14
d_call: NA
clone_size: NA
j_call: TRBJ2-7
cdr3_nt: TGCGCCACCTTGGAGCGCAGGGGACCCCACGAGCAGTACTTC
cdr3_aa: CATLERRGPHEQYF

v_call: TRBV5-1
cdr3_length: 13
d_call: NA
clone_size: once
j_call: TRBJ2-2
cdr3_nt: TGCGCCAGCAGCATTACAGTCACCGGGGAGCTGTTTTTT
cdr3_aa: CASSITVTGELFF

v_call: TRBV5-5
cdr3_length: 16
d_call: TRBD2
clone_size: NA
j_call: TRBJ2-2
cdr3_nt: TGTGCCAGCAGACCAGGGACTAGCGGGAGGACCGGGGAGCTGTTTTTT
cdr3_aa: CASRPGTSGRTGELFF

v_call: TRBV9
cdr3_length: 12
d_call: NA
clone_size: NA
j_call: TRBJ2-3
cdr3_nt: TGTGCCAGCAGCAAGGGGACAGATACGCAGTATTTT
cdr3_aa: CASSKGTDTQYF

v_call: TRBV14
cdr3_length: 17
d_call: NA
clone_size: NA
j_call: TRBJ2-5
cdr3_nt: TGTGCCAGCAGCCAAGAAGCGACCGCGGGGGCTCGAGAGACCCAGTACTTC
cdr3_aa: CASSQEATAGARETQYF

v_call: TRBV7-9
cdr3_length: 18
d_call: TRBD2
clone_size: NA
j_call: TRBJ2-3
cdr3_nt: TGTGCCAGCAGCCCAAGGACTAGCGGGGGGGCAGCGACAGATACGCAGTATTTT
cdr3_aa: CASSPRTSGGAATDTQYF

v_call: TRBV27
cdr3_length: 17
d_call: NA
clone_size: NA
j_call: TRBJ2-6
cdr3_nt: TGTGCCAGCAGCCGACAGGCCTCCCCCCTTGGGGCCAACGTCCTGACTTTC
cdr3_aa: CASSRQASPLGANVLTF

v_call: TRBV30
cdr3_length: 13
d_call: NA
clone_size: once
j_call: TRBJ1-2
cdr3_nt: TGTGCCTGGAGTGTATCAGGGGCCCGAGGCTACACCTTC
cdr3_aa: CAWSVSGARGYTF

v_call: TRBV9
cdr3_length: 14
d_call: TRBD2
clone_size: NA
j_call: TRBJ2-1
cdr3_nt: TGTGCCAGCAGCGTAGAGGGGAGGGTTGATGAGCAGTTCTTC
cdr3_aa: CASSVEGRVDEQFF

v_call: TRBV19
cdr3_length: 15
d_call: NA
clone_size: NA
j_call: TRBJ1-5
cdr3_nt: TGTGCCAGTAGTATAGACCTACAGGGCTATCAGCCCCAGCATTTT
cdr3_aa: CASSIDLQGYQPQHF

v_call: TRBV2
cdr3_length: 14
d_call: NA
clone_size: NA
j_call: TRBJ2-7
cdr3_nt: TGTGCCAGCAGTGATACGGCAGGTTACTACGAGCAGTACTTC
cdr3_aa: CASSDTAGYYEQYF

v_call: TRBV6-1
cdr3_length: 17
d_call: NA
clone_size: NA
j_call: TRBJ2-4
cdr3_nt: TGTGCCAGCAGTGGTGTCGGGAGCGGACTAGCCAAAAACATTCAGTACTTC
cdr3_aa: CASSGVGSGLAKNIQYF

v_call: TRBV2
cdr3_length: 14
d_call: NA
clone_size: NA
j_call: TRBJ2-7
cdr3_nt: TGTGCCAGCAGGGTCGGACAGTGGGCCTACGAGCAGTACTTC
cdr3_aa: CASRVGQWAYEQYF

v_call: TRBV10-3
cdr3_length: 13
d_call: TRBD1
clone_size: few
j_call: TRBJ1-6
cdr3_nt: TGTGCCATCAGGACAGGGGATAATTCACCCCTCCACTTT
cdr3_aa: CAIRTGDNSPLHF

v_call: TRBV19
cdr3_length: 15
d_call: NA
clone_size: NA
j_call: TRBJ2-7
cdr3_nt: TGTGCCAGTAGCTCCCCCGGACAGCTCCCCTACGAGCAGTACTTC
cdr3_aa: CASSSPGQLPYEQYF

v_call: TRBV7-9
cdr3_length: 11
d_call: NA
clone_size: NA
j_call: TRBJ2-5
cdr3_nt: TGTTCCAGCTCGGTCCAAGAGACCCAGTACTTC
cdr3_aa: CSSSVQETQYF

v_call: TRBV11-3
cdr3_length: 16
d_call: NA
clone_size: NA
j_call: TRBJ2-3
cdr3_nt: TGTGCCAGCAGCTTAGGCTCGCGGGTGCACCCAGATACGCAGTATTTT
cdr3_aa: CASSLGSRVHPDTQYF

v_call: TRBV18
cdr3_length: 16
d_call: NA
clone_size: NA
j_call: TRBJ2-3
cdr3_nt: TGTGCCAGCTCACCACGCCGCCAGGGCACTACAGATACGCAGTATTTT
cdr3_aa: CASSPRRQGTTDTQYF

v_call: TRBV9
cdr3_length: 15
d_call: NA
clone_size: NA
j_call: TRBJ2-1
cdr3_nt: TGTGCCAGCAGCGTAGATGAGAGCTCCTACAATGAGCAGTTCTTC
cdr3_aa: CASSVDESSYNEQFF

v_call: TRBV2
cdr3_length: 14
d_call: TRBD2
clone_size: NA
j_call: TRBJ2-3
cdr3_nt: TGTGCCAGCAGAGAGCGGGGGGGAGCAGATACGCAGTATTTT
cdr3_aa: CASRERGGADTQYF

v_call: TRBV5-3
cdr3_length: 16
d_call: TRBD1
clone_size: few
j_call: TRBJ1-2
cdr3_nt: TGTGCCAGAAGCGAATTCCAGGGGGCTACTAACTATGGCTACACCTTC
cdr3_aa: CARSEFQGATNYGYTF

v_call: TRBV7-9
cdr3_length: 15
d_call: TRBD2
clone_size: once
j_call: TRBJ2-3
cdr3_nt: TGTGCCAGCAGCTTAGGAGGGAGGGCCCAAGATACGCAGTATTTT
cdr3_aa: CASSLGGRAQDTQYF

v_call: TRBV5-8
cdr3_length: 14
d_call: NA
clone_size: NA
j_call: TRBJ1-2
cdr3_nt: TGTGCCAGCAGCTCCCGAAATTATCAGGGTGGCTACACCTTC
cdr3_aa: CASSSRNYQGGYTF

v_call: TRBV27
cdr3_length: 19
d_call: TRBD1
clone_size: NA
j_call: TRBJ1-6
cdr3_nt: TGTGCCAGCAGTCTTACAGGGGTAGGGGGAAGCTCCTATAATTCACCCCTCCACTTT
cdr3_aa: CASSLTGVGGSSYNSPLHF

v_call: TRBV6-5
cdr3_length: 12
d_call: NA
clone_size: NA
j_call: TRBJ2-1
cdr3_nt: TGTGCCACATGGAGATCCTACAATGAGCAGTTCTTC
cdr3_aa: CATWRSYNEQFF

v_call: TRBV7-2
cdr3_length: 19
d_call: TRBD2
clone_size: NA
j_call: TRBJ2-2
cdr3_nt: TGTGCCAGCAGCCCTGGGACTAGCGGGAGGGCCCCGAACACCGGGGAGCTGTTTTTT
cdr3_aa: CASSPGTSGRAPNTGELFF

v_call: TRBV6-1
cdr3_length: 14
d_call: TRBD2
clone_size: NA
j_call: TRBJ2-3
cdr3_nt: TGTGCCAGTCTCAGCGGGGGGGCCGGTGATACGCAGTATTTT
cdr3_aa: CASLSGGAGDTQYF